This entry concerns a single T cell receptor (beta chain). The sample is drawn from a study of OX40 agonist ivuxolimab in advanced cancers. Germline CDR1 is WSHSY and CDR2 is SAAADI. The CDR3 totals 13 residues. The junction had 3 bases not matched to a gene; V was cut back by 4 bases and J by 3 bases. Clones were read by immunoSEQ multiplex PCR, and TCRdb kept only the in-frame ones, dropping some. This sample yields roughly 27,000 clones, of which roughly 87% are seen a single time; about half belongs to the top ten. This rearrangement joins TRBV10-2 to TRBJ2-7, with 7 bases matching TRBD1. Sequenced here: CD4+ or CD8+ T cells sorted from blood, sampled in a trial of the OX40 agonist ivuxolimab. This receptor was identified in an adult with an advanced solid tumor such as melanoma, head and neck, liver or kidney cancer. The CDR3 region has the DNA TGCGCCAGCAGTGGGACAGGCCTCTACGAGCAGTACTTC. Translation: CASSGTGLYEQYF.